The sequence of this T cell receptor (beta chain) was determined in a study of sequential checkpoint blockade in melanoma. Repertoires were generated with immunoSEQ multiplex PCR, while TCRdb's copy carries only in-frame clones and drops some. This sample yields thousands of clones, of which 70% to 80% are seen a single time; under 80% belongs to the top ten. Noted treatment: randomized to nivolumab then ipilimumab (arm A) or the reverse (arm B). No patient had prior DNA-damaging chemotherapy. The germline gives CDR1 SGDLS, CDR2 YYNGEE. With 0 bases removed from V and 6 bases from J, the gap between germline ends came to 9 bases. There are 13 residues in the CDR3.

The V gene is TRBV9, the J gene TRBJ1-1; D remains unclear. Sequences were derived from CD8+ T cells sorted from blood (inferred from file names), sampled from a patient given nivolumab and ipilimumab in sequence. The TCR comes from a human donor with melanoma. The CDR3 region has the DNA TGTGCCAGCAGCGTAGGAGCGTCACCTGAAGCTTTCTTT. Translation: CASSVGASPEAFF.